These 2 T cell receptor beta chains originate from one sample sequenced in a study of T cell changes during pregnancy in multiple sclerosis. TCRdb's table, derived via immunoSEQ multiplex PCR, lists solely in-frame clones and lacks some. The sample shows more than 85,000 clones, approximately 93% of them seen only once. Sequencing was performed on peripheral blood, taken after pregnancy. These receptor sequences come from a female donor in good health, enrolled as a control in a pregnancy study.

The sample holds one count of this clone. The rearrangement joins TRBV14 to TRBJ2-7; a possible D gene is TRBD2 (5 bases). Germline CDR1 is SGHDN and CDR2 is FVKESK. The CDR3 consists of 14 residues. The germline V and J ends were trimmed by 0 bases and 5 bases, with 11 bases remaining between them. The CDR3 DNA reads TGTGCCAGCAGCCAAGATTTCGGGATCCACGAGCAGTACTTC. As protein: CASSQDFGIHEQYF. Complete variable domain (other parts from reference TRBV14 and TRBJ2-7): EAGVTQFPSHSVIEKGQTVTLRCDPISGHDNLYWYRRVMGKEIKFLLHFVKESKQDESGMPNNRFLAERTGGTYSTLKVQPAELEDSGVYFCASSQDFGIHEQYFGPGTRLTVT.

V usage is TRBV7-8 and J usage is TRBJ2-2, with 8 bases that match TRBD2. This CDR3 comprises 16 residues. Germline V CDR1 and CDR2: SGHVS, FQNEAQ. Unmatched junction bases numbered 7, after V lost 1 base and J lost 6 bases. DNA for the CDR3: TGTGCCAGCAGCTTAGGTTTGCGGGAGGACCCCGGGGAGCTGTTTTTT. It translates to CASSLGLREDPGELFF.